These 5 T cell receptor beta chains were all obtained from the same sample, sequenced in a study of blood T cell repertoires in COVID-19. Measured with immunoSEQ multiplex PCR; TCRdb has only the in-frame clones, and not every one. The table has about 180,000 clones, roughly 82% seen once; the top ten hold about 8%. Input material: peripheral blood. The receptors come from a woman between 65 and 79 years old with acute or convalescent COVID-19.

The sample holds a few counts of this clone. The V and J genes are TRBV29-1 and TRBJ1-4; 8 bases match TRBD1. The CDR3 is 13 amino acids. Looked up from germline, CDR1 is SQVTM and CDR2 is ANQGSEA. V shed 6 bases and J 7 bases; nucleotides not matched to a gene: 7. CDR3 sequence reads: CSVAGQGIEKLFF. In nucleotides, the CDR3 is TGCAGCGTCGCTGGACAGGGCATTGAAAAACTGTTTTTT.

V usage is TRBV30 and J usage is TRBJ1-2; TRBD1 aligns across 8 bases. Germline V gives CDR1 GTSNPN, CDR2 SVGIG (reference sequence). V dropped 2 bases and J dropped 8; count of bases not matched to a gene: 10. This CDR3 comprises 14 residues. The CDR3 spells CAWSLVQGARGYTF. The DNA for the CDR3 is TGTGCCTGGAGTTTGGTCCAGGGGGCGCGGGGCTACACCTTC. Full variable domain (outside the CDR3, taken from reference TRBV30 and TRBJ1-2): SQTIHQWPATLVQPVGSPLSLECTVEGTSNPNLYWYRQAAGRGLQLLFYSVGIGQISSEVPQNLSASRPQDRQFILSSKKLLLSDSGFYLCAWSLVQGARGYTFGSGTRLTVV.

This clone came up a few times. The chain couples TRBV7-8 to TRBJ1-3, with a tentative D call TRBD1 (5 bases). The CDR3 length is 16 residues. CDR1 is SGHVS, CDR2 FQNEAQ, per germline. V was trimmed by 6 bases and J by 0 bases, leaving 15 bases between them. The CDR3 DNA sequence: TGTGCCAGCAGTGGGCCGGGGGTCTACTCTGGAAACACCATATATTTT. Amino acid sequence: CASSGPGVYSGNTIYF.

V is TRBV5-5 and J is TRBJ2-6, with TRBD1 matching 10 bases. Per germline, CDR1 SGHKS and CDR2 YYEKEE (reference sequence). The CDR3 extends over 18 amino acids. The junction had 5 bases not matched to a gene; V was cut back by 2 bases and J by 0 bases. In nucleotides, the CDR3 is TGTGCCAGCAGCTTCACGGACAGGGGGAACTCTGGGGCCAACGTCCTGACTTTC. This gives the protein CASSFTDRGNSGANVLTF.

This chain uses TRBV11-3 with TRBJ2-3; TRBD2 agrees at 9 bases. This CDR3 has 14 amino acids. Germline trimming cut 5 bases from V and 2 bases from J; bases unmatched to any gene: 2. Germline loops: CDR1 SGHNT, CDR2 YENEEA. The CDR3 coding sequence is TGTGCCAGCAGCCCGGGACTAGCCACAGATACGCAGTATTTT. Its protein is CASSPGLATDTQYF. Full variable domain (outside the CDR3, taken from reference TRBV11-3 and TRBJ2-3): EAGVVQSPRYKIIEKKQPVAFWCNPISGHNTLYWYLQNLGQGPELLIRYENEEAVDDSQLPKDRFSAERLKGVDSTLKIQPAELGDSAVYLCASSPGLATDTQYFGPGTRLTVL.